This TCR beta chain was profiled in a study of T cells in pancreatic ductal adenocarcinoma. Generated by immunoSEQ multiplex PCR, the TCRdb table keeps only in-frame clones and is missing some. The data show over 100,000 clones, about 96% seen once. No neoadjuvant therapy was given to the selected pancreatic ductal adenocarcinoma patients before their surgery. General study results and limits: Tumor and blood clonality did not differ significantly, about 0.11 versus 0.072. Enrichment of CD45RO+ effector over naive T cells in tumors may bias clonality. Tumor samples had fewer productive templates and 7.5 to 9.5-fold fewer unique clonotypes than blood. This surgical cohort overrepresents the minority presenting with early-stage disease.

Per germline, CDR1 SGHNT and CDR2 YENEEA. J gave up 0 bases and V 5 bases, and 3 bases lay outside the gene matches. The CDR3 consists of 14 residues. A word on this clone: Its specificity is unknown.

The receptor was derived from a human donor with pancreatic ductal adenocarcinoma. This rearrangement joins TRBV11-3 to TRBJ2-7, with 8 bases fitting TRBD1. Sample: PBMCs. For the CDR3, the DNA is TGTGCCAGCAGCACTGACAGGGGCTCCTACGAGCAGTACTTC. The encoded protein is CASSTDRGSYEQYF. The whole variable domain, filled in from reference TRBV11-3 and TRBJ2-7, reads EAGVVQSPRYKIIEKKQPVAFWCNPISGHNTLYWYLQNLGQGPELLIRYENEEAVDDSQLPKDRFSAERLKGVDSTLKIQPAELGDSAVYLCASSTDRGSYEQYFGPGTRLTVT.